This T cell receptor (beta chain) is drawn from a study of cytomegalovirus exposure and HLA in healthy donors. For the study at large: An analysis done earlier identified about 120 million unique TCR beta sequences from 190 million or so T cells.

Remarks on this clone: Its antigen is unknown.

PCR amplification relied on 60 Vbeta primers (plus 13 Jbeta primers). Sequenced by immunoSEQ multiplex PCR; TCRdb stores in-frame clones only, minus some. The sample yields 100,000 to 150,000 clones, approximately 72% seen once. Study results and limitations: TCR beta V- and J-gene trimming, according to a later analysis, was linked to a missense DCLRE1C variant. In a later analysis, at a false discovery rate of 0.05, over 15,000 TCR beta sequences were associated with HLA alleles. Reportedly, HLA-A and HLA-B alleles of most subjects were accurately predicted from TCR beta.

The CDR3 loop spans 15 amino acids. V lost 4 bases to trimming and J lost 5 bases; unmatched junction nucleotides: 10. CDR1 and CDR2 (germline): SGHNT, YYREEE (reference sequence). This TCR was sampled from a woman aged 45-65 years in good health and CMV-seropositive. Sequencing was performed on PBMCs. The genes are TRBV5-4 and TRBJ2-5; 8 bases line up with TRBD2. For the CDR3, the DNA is TGTGCCAGCAGCCCGTTAGCGGGAACCGGGGAGACCCAGTACTTC. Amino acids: CASSPLAGTGETQYF. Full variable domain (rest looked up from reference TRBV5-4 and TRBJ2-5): ETGVTQSPTHLIKTRGQQVTLRCSSQSGHNTVSWYQQALGQGPQFIFQYYREEENGRGNFPPRFSGLQFPNYSSELNVNALELDDSALYLCASSPLAGTGETQYFGPGTRLLVL.